This T cell receptor (beta chain) stems from a study of T cells after yellow fever vaccination. Study-wide context: Any fraction with a low cell number was prepared using SMART-Seq v4 Ultra Low Input.

Trimming shortened V by 5 bases and J by 7 bases, and 14 bases separated the two germline ends. Germline assignment: CDR1 SGHVS and CDR2 FNYEAQ. CDR3 length: 14 amino acids. A single record per CDR3 protein comes from TCRdb applying MiXCR to the 5' RACE reads. The data contain about 340,000 distinct CDR3 sequences, about 8.7% of them singletons. This receptor was taken from a man in his late teens or twenties who received the YFV17D yellow fever vaccine. The chain employs TRBV7-6 and TRBJ2-2; D may correspond to TRBD1 or TRBD2 (6 bases each). The source material was PBMCs, sampled on the day of the first yellow fever vaccination. CDR3 bases: TGTGCCAGCAGCCGCCGAAGGGGGGTCGGGGAGCTGTTTTTT. Encoded protein: CASSRRRGVGELFF.